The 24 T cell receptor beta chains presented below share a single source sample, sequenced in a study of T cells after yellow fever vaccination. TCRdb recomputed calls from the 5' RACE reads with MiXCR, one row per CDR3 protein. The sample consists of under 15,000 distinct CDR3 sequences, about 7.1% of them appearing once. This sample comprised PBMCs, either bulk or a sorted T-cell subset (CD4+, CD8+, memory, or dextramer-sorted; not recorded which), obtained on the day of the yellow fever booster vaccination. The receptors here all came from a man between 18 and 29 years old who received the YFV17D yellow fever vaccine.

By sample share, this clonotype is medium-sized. The CDR3 nucleotides read TGTGCCAGCAGTCGCACTAGCGGAGCGAACACCGGGGAGCTGTTTTTT. This translates into CASSRTSGANTGELFF. V and J are TRBV2 and TRBJ2-2, with 8 bases matching TRBD2. With V trimmed by 5 bases and J by 0 bases, 5 bases remained unmatched. The CDR3 contains 16 residues. Germline CDR1 and CDR2: SNHLY and FYNNEI.

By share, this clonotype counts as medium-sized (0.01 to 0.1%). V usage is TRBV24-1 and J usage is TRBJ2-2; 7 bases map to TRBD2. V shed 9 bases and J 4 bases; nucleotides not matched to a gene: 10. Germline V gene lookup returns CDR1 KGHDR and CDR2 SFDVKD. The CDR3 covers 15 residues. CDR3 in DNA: TGTGCCACCGCGCCCTACGGGGGGATCACCGGGGAGCTGTTTTTT. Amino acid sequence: CATAPYGGITGELFF.

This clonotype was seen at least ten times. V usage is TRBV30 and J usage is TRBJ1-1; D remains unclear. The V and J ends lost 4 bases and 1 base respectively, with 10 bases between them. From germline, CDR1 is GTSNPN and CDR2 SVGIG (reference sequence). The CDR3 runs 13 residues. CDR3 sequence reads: CAWIKEGNTEAFF. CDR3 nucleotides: TGTGCCTGGATAAAGGAGGGGAACACTGAAGCTTTCTTT.

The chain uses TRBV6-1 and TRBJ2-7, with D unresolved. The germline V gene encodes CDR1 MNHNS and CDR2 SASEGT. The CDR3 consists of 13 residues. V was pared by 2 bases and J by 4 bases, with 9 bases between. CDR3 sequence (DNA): TGTGCCAGCAGTGAACTGGGCAGTTACGAGCAGTACGTC. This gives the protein CASSELGSYEQYV.

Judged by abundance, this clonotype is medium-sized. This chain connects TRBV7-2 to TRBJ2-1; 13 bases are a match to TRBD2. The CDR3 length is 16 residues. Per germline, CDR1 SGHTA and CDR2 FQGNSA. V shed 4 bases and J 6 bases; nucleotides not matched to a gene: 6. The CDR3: CASSSWRLAGGNEQFF. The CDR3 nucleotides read TGTGCCAGCAGCTCATGGCGACTAGCGGGGGGCAATGAGCAGTTCTTC. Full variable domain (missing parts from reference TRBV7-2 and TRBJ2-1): GAGVSQSPSNKVTEKGKDVELRCDPISGHTALYWYRQSLGQGLEFLIYFQGNSAPDKSGLPSDRFSAERTGGSVSTLTIQRTQQEDSAVYLCASSSWRLAGGNEQFFGPGTRLTVL.

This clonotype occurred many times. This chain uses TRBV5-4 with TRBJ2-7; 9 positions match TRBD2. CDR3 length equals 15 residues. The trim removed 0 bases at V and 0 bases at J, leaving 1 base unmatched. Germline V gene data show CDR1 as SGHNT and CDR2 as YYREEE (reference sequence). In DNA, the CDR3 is TGTGCCAGCAGCTTGGCAGCGGGGGGCTCCTACGAGCAGTACTTC. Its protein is CASSLAAGGSYEQYF.

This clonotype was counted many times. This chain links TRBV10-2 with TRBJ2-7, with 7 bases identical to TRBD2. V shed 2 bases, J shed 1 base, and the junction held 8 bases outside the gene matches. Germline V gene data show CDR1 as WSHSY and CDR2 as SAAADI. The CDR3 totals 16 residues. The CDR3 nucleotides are TGCGCCAGCAGTGAGGCCCTAGCGGAACTGTCCTACGAGCAGTACTTC. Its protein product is CASSEALAELSYEQYF.

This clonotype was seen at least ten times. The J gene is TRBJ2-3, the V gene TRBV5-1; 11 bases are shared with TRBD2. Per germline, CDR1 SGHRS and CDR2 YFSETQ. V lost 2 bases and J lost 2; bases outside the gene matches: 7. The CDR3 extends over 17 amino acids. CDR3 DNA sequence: TGCGCCAGCAGCTTTACCCTAGCGGGGGGATTCACAGATACGCAGTATTTT. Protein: CASSFTLAGGFTDTQYF.

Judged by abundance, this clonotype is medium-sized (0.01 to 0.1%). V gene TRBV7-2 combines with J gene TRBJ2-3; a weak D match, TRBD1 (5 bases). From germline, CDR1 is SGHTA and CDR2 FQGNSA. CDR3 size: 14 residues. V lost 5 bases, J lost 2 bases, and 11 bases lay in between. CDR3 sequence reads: CASSGRGLTDTQYF. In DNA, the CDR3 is TGTGCCAGCAGCGGAAGGGGCCTCACAGATACGCAGTATTTT.

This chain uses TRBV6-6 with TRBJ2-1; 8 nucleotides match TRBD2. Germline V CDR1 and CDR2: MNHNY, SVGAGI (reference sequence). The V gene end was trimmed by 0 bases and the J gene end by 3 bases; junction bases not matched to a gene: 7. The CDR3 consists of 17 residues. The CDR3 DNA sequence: TGTGCCAGCAGTTACTCAATACTACTAGCGGTCTACAATGAGCAGTTCTTC. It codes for CASSYSILLAVYNEQFF.

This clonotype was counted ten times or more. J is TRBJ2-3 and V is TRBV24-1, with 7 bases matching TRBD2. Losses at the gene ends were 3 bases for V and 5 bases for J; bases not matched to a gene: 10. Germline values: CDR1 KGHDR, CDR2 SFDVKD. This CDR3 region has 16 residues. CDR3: CATSDATGTKEDTQYF. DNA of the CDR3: TGTGCCACCAGTGATGCTACCGGGACTAAAGAAGATACGCAGTATTTT.

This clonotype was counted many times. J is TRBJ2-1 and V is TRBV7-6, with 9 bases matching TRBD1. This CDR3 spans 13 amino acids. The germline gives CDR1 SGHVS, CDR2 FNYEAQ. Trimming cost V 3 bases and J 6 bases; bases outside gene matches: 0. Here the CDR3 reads CASSLTGGNEQFF. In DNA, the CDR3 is TGTGCCAGCAGCTTGACAGGGGGCAATGAGCAGTTCTTC.

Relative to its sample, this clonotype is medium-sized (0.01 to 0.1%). CDR3 sequence: CASSPPETGVDSPLHF. The CDR3 DNA reads TGTGCCAGCAGCCCACCGGAGACAGGGGTCGATTCACCCCTCCACTTT. This chain connects TRBV7-9 to TRBJ1-6; 8 bases agree with TRBD1. Germline V gene lookup returns CDR1 SEHNR and CDR2 FQNEAQ (reference sequence). This CDR3 is built from 16 residues. V was pared by 5 bases and J by 8 bases, with 11 bases of the junction left unmatched. The variable domain in full, completed from reference TRBV7-9 and TRBJ1-6, reads DTGVSQNPRHKITKRGQNVTFRCDPISEHNRLYWYRQTLGQGPEFLTYFQNEAQLEKSRLLSDRFSAERPKGSFSTLEIQRTEQGDSAMYLCASSPPETGVDSPLHFGNGTRLTVT.

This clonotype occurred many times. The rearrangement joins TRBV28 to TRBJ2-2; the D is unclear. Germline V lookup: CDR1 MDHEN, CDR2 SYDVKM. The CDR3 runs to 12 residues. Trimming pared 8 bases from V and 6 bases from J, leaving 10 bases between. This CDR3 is CASVGLPGELFF. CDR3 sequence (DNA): TGTGCCAGCGTGGGGTTGCCCGGGGAGCTGTTTTTT.

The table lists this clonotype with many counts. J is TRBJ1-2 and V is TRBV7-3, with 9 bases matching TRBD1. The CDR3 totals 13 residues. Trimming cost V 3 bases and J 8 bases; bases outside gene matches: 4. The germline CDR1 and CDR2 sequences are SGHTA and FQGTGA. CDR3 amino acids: CASSFGQGIGYTF. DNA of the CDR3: TGTGCCAGCAGCTTCGGACAGGGGATCGGCTACACCTTC.

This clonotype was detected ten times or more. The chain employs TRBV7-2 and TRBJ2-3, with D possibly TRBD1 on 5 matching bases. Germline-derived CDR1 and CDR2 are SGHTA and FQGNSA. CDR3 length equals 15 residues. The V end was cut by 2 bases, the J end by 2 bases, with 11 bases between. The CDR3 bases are TGTGCCAGCAGCTTACCGACAGCTTCCACAGATACGCAGTATTTT. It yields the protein CASSLPTASTDTQYF. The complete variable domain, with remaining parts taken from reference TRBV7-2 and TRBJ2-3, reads GAGVSQSPSNKVTEKGKDVELRCDPISGHTALYWYRQSLGQGLEFLIYFQGNSAPDKSGLPSDRFSAERTGGSVSTLTIQRTQQEDSAVYLCASSLPTASTDTQYFGPGTRLTVL.

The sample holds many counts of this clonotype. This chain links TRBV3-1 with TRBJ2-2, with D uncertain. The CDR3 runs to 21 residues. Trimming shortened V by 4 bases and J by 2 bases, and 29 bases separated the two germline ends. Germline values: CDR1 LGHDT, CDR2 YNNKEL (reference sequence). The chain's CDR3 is CASSPTPGTTRRSTNTGELFF. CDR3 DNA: TGTGCCAGCAGCCCTACCCCGGGCACCACCAGGAGAAGTACAAACACCGGGGAGCTGTTTTTT.

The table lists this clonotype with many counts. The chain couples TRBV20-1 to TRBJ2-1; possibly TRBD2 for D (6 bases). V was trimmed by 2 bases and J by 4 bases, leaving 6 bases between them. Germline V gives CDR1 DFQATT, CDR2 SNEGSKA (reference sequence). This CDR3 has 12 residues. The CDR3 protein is CSARLAYNEQFF. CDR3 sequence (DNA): TGCAGTGCTAGACTAGCGTACAATGAGCAGTTCTTC.

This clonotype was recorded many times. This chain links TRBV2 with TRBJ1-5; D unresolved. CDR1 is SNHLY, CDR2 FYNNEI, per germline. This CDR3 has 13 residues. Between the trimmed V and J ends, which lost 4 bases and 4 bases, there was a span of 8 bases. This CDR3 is CASSGAPNQPQHF. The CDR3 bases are TGTGCCAGCAGTGGCGCCCCTAATCAGCCCCAGCATTTT.

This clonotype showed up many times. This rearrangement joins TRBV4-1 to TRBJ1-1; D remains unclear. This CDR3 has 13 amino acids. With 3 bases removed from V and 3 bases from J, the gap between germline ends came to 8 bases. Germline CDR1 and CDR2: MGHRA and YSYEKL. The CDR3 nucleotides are TGCGCCAGCAGCCATCTATCGTACACTGAAGCTTTCTTT. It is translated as CASSHLSYTEAFF.

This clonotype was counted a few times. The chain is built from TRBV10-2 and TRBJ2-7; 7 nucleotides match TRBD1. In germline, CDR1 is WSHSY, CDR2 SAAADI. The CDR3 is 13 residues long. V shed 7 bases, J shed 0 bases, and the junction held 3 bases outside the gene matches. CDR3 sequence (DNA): TGCGCCAGCATGACAGGGCACTCCTACGAGCAGTACTTC. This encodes CASMTGHSYEQYF.

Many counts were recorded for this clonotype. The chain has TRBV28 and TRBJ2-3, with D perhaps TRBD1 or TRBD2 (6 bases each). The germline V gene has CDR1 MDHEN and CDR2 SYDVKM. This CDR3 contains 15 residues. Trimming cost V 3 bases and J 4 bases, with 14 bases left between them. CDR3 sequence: CASSFLGGIPDTQYF. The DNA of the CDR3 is TGTGCCAGCAGTTTTTTGGGGGGCATCCCAGATACGCAGTATTTT.

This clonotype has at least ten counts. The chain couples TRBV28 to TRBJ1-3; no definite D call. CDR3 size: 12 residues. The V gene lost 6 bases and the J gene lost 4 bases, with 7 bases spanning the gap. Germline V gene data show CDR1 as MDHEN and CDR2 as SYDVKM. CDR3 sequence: CASSFPGNTIYF. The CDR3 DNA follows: TGTGCCAGCAGCTTTCCAGGAAACACCATATATTTT.

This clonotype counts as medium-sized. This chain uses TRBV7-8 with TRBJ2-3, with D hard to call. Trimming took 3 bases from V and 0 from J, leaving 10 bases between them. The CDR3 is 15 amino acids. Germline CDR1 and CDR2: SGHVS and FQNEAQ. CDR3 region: CASSFSSASTDTQYF. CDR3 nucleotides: TGTGCCAGCAGCTTTTCTAGTGCTAGCACAGATACGCAGTATTTT.